The clone carrying this T cell receptor beta chain appeared a few times. The data were taken from a study of T cell responses to AZD1222 COVID-19 vaccine. The CDR3 length is 14 residues. Trimming took 2 bases from V and 5 from J, leaving 7 bases between them. Germline loops: CDR1 SGHVS, CDR2 FQNEAQ. Clones were sequenced by immunoSEQ multiplex PCR, and TCRdb holds only the in-frame ones, with some missing. Of about 120,000 clones listed, about 91% were seen once; the top ten hold 1.5% to 2%. Material: peripheral blood, obtained 28 days after the second AZD1222 dose. The rearrangement joins TRBV7-8 to TRBJ1-6; no firm D call. The TCR was taken from an adult who received the AZD1222 COVID-19 vaccine. CDR3: CASSLTQDNSPLHF. The CDR3 nucleotides read TGTGCCAGCAGCTTAACGCAGGATAATTCACCCCTCCACTTT.